This entry lists 22 T cell receptor beta chains sequenced from one sample in a study of Ad26.COV2.S vaccination and SARS-CoV-2 variants (dated by TCRdb to the early 2020s). Per the publication, the treatment or condition label means: approximately 18 received Ad26.COV2.S at low or high dose, single or two shots; several received placebo; per-sample allocation not given. Repertoires of vaccine and placebo recipients were sequenced from samples collected on day 63 after the first injection. Library creation used the immunoSEQ multiplex PCR assay. The table comes from immuneACCESS by way of TCRdb, which keeps in-frame sequences with V and J called. Part of the clones is missing from these tables; in studies checked, under half for an unresolved V gene and the rest for unknown reasons. The sample yields 350,000 to 550,000 clones; 80% to 90% were counted once. The ten largest clones represent just over 2.5% of the sample.

The sequencing used peripheral blood, collected in a trial of Ad26.COV2.S vaccine versus placebo. These receptors came from a person between 18 and 65 years old who received the Ad26.COV2.S COVID-19 vaccine or a placebo.

This clone was counted once. The chain is built from TRBV9 and TRBJ2-5; D is uncertain. The CDR3 covers 13 residues. CDR1 is SGDLS, CDR2 YYNGEE, per germline. The V end lost 0 bases, the J end lost 5 bases, and 8 bases lay between the germline ends. The CDR3 protein is CASSVAHGETQYF. Written as DNA, the CDR3 is TGTGCCAGCAGCGTAGCGCACGGGGAGACCCAGTACTTC.

V gene TRBV6-5 combines with J gene TRBJ1-1; 9 nucleotides match TRBD1. CDR1 and CDR2 (germline): MNHEY, SVGAGI. With V trimmed by 1 base and J by 0 bases, 3 bases remained unmatched. The CDR3 runs to 16 residues. The CDR3 sequence is CASSYLTGGMNTEAFF. In DNA, the CDR3 is TGTGCCAGCAGTTACTTAACAGGGGGCATGAACACTGAAGCTTTCTTT.

This chain joins TRBV29-1 and TRBJ1-5, with D possibly TRBD1 on 6 matching bases. The CDR3 extends over 16 amino acids. V lost 0 bases to trimming and J lost 2 bases, with 14 bases between them. Germline values: CDR1 SQVTM, CDR2 ANQGSEA. The CDR3 DNA sequence: TGCAGCGTTGAAGAGACAGGTTTTTACGGCAATCAGCCCCAGCATTTT. Its translation is CSVEETGFYGNQPQHF.

The CDR3 DNA follows: TGTGCCAGCAGCTTAGGAAATAGGGAGACCCAGTACTTC. It specifies CASSLGNRETQYF. This sequence joins TRBV7-9 and TRBJ2-5; D is ambiguous. V shed 1 base and J shed 5 bases, with 8 bases lying between them. The CDR3 has 13 amino acids. The V gene's germline CDR1 is SEHNR and CDR2 FQNEAQ (reference sequence).

The chain employs TRBV2 and TRBJ2-1, with D possibly matching TRBD2 (6 bases). There are 17 residues in the CDR3. The V end lost 3 bases, the J end lost 5 bases, and 20 bases lay between the germline ends. Germline assignment: CDR1 SNHLY and CDR2 FYNNEI. CDR3 nucleotides: TGTGCCAGCAGTGACGGAGGGCCACCCAGGAGTCACAATGAGCAGTTCTTC. It is translated as CASSDGGPPRSHNEQFF.

This sequence joins TRBV9 and TRBJ2-2; D remains ambiguous. Germline V gene data show CDR1 as SGDLS and CDR2 as YYNGEE. V lost 4 bases and J lost 2, with 15 bases in between. CDR3 length equals 16 residues. In DNA, the CDR3 is TGTGCCAGCAGCCCCCCTACAGCTTTTAACACCGGGGAGCTGTTTTTT. This gives the protein CASSPPTAFNTGELFF.

The V gene is TRBV5-1, the J gene TRBJ2-2, with D tentatively TRBD1 or TRBD2 (5 bases each). V lost 4 bases, J lost 5 bases, and 18 bases lay in between. CDR1 and CDR2 (germline): SGHRS, YFSETQ. This CDR3 region has 16 residues. The CDR3 here is CASSPGTGTPTGELFF. CDR3 DNA: TGCGCCAGCAGCCCGGGGACCGGGACCCCAACCGGGGAGCTGTTTTTT. The whole variable domain, filled in from reference TRBV5-1 and TRBJ2-2, reads KAGVTQTPRYLIKTRGQQVTLSCSPISGHRSVSWYQQTPGQGLQFLFEYFSETQRNKGNFPGRFSGRQFSNSRSEMNVSTLELGDSALYLCASSPGTGTPTGELFFGEGSRLTVL.

This sequence joins TRBV28 and TRBJ2-7, with no clear D. Germline V gene data show CDR1 as MDHEN and CDR2 as SYDVKM. The CDR3 has 16 residues. The V end was cut by 5 bases, the J end by 2 bases, with 19 bases between. The CDR3 is CASSGPRSNGPYEQYF. CDR3 DNA: TGTGCCAGCAGTGGTCCTAGGAGCAATGGTCCCTACGAGCAGTACTTC.

This rearrangement joins TRBV7-2 to TRBJ2-5; D not resolved. V was trimmed by 1 base and J by 7 bases, leaving 16 bases between them. CDR1 SGHTA and CDR2 FQGNSA come from the germline V gene. This CDR3 contains 15 residues. The CDR3 region is CASSLVSRAGGTQYF. In nucleotides, the CDR3 is TGTGCCAGCAGCTTAGTCTCAAGAGCCGGTGGGACCCAGTACTTC.

This sequence joins TRBV10-3 and TRBJ2-7; 14 bases map to TRBD2. Trimming cost V 4 bases and J 2 bases; bases outside gene matches: 4. The CDR3 is 16 amino acids. Germline CDR1 and CDR2: ENHRY and SYGVKD. The CDR3 loop is CAISGGTSGGPYEQYF. CDR3 sequence (DNA): TGTGCCATCAGTGGGGGGACTAGCGGGGGCCCCTACGAGCAGTACTTC.

The chain combines TRBV24-1 with TRBJ1-3, with D uncertain. Trimming cost V 6 bases and J 4 bases, with 3 bases left between them. Germline V CDR1 and CDR2: KGHDR, SFDVKD. This CDR3 has 11 residues. Here the CDR3 DNA reads TGTGCCACCAGTTTCGGAAACACCATATATTTT. Translation: CATSFGNTIYF.

The chain recombines TRBV11-2 with TRBJ2-2; D assignment may be TRBD1 or TRBD2 (6 bases each). Trimming removed 7 bases from V and 5 bases from J, with 14 bases in between. The CDR3 contains 14 residues. Looked up from germline, CDR1 is SGHAT and CDR2 is FQNNGV. DNA for the CDR3: TGTGCCAGCAACCCAGGGGAGGTGACCGGGGAGCTGTTTTTT. Amino acid sequence: CASNPGEVTGELFF.

The chain is built from TRBV7-8 and TRBJ1-2, with a tentative D call TRBD1 (6 bases). Trimming cost V 4 bases and J 4 bases, with 13 bases left between them. CDR3 length: 14 residues. Germline CDR1 and CDR2: SGHVS and FQNEAQ. In nucleotides, the CDR3 is TGTGCCAGCAGCTCCTCTACAGGGAGCTATGGCTACACCTTC. Its translation: CASSSSTGSYGYTF.

The chain combines TRBV7-2 with TRBJ2-1; TRBD2 aligns across 10 bases. The CDR3 runs to 16 residues. The germline V gene has CDR1 SGHTA and CDR2 FQGNSA. V was clipped by 5 bases and J by 15 bases; unmatched bases: 19. The CDR3 is CASSETGLALPESGFF. In nucleotides, the CDR3 is TGTGCCAGCAGCGAGACGGGACTAGCGCTACCAGAGTCTGGGTTCTTC.

The rearrangement uses TRBV7-2 and TRBJ2-3; 15 bases line up with TRBD2. Germline V gene data show CDR1 as SGHTA and CDR2 as FQGNSA. CDR3 length: 16 residues. The V segment lost 3 bases and the J segment 14 bases; nucleotides outside the gene matches: 12. The CDR3 DNA reads TGTGCCAGCAGCTTTTATCCCGGGACTAGCGGGGGGCCAATGTATTTT. This sequence encodes CASSFYPGTSGGPMYF. Full variable domain (rest looked up from reference TRBV7-2 and TRBJ2-3): GAGVSQSPSNKVTEKGKDVELRCDPISGHTALYWYRQSLGQGLEFLIYFQGNSAPDKSGLPSDRFSAERTGGSVSTLTIQRTQQEDSAVYLCASSFYPGTSGGPMYFGPGTRLTVL.

This rearrangement joins TRBV3-1 (or the pseudogene TRBV3-2) to TRBJ2-7; D remains unclear. V shed 1 base and J shed 9 bases, with 10 bases lying between them. This CDR3 region has 12 residues. Germline CDR1 LGHDT, CDR2 YNNKEL (reference sequence). CDR3 residues: CASSQGPSWQYF. CDR3 DNA sequence: TGTGCCAGCAGCCAAGGTCCCAGCTGGCAGTACTTC.

The chain recombines TRBV2 with TRBJ1-1; D remains ambiguous. V was shortened by 3 bases and J by 1 base, with 15 bases between the two germline ends. There are 16 residues in the CDR3. The germline CDR1 and CDR2 sequences are SNHLY and FYNNEI. The DNA of the CDR3 is TGTGCCAGCAGTGATCCGGCAGCAGACCAGAACACTGAAGCTTTCTTT. As protein: CASSDPAADQNTEAFF.

This chain joins TRBV6-5 and TRBJ2-5; TRBD1 matches 8 bases. Germline V CDR1 and CDR2: MNHEY, SVGAGI. CDR3 length: 15 amino acids. With V trimmed by 5 bases and J by 3 bases, 8 bases remained unmatched. CDR3 protein: CASSNTGQAEETQYF. The CDR3 DNA reads as TGTGCCAGCAGTAATACGGGACAGGCGGAAGAGACCCAGTACTTC.

The CDR3 reads CASTPLRHSYNEQFF. The DNA of the CDR3 is TGTGCCAGTACCCCCTTGAGGCACTCCTACAATGAGCAGTTCTTC. The chain carries TRBV19 and TRBJ2-1, with unresolved D. CDR3 length: 15 residues. The V gene lost 7 bases and the J gene lost 0 bases, with 13 bases spanning the gap. Per germline, CDR1 LNHDA and CDR2 SQIVND (reference sequence).

The chain joins TRBV6-5 to TRBJ1-2, with 7 bases lining up with TRBD1. After removal of 6 bases from V and 4 bases from J, the junction contained 5 bases not matched to a gene. The CDR3 is made up of 13 amino acids. Looked up from germline, CDR1 is MNHEY and CDR2 is SVGAGI. This CDR3 reads CASSRDSTYGYTF. The CDR3 nucleotides read TGTGCCAGCAGCAGGGACAGCACCTATGGCTACACCTTC.

The rearrangement links TRBV18 to TRBJ2-3; 7 nucleotides agree with TRBD1. The CDR3 is made up of 13 amino acids. Germline loops: CDR1 KGHSH, CDR2 LQKENI. Trimming removed 5 bases from V and 3 bases from J; junction bases left unmatched: 2. The CDR3 loop is CASSTDRTDTQYF. CDR3 coding DNA: TGTGCCAGCTCAACGGACAGGACAGATACGCAGTATTTT.

This clone was seen only once. V gene TRBV11-3 combines with J gene TRBJ2-2; D is possibly TRBD2 (7 bases). The CDR3 length is 15 residues. The germline V and J ends were trimmed by 5 bases and 4 bases, with 14 bases remaining between them. Per germline, CDR1 SGHNT and CDR2 YENEEA. The CDR3: CASSEGGALTGELFF. As DNA, the CDR3 is TGTGCCAGCAGCGAGGGGGGGGCCCTCACCGGGGAGCTGTTTTTT.